The 22 T cell receptor beta chains given below trace back to one sample, sequenced in a study of T-cell memory formation after mild COVID-19. TCRdb ran MiXCR on the 5' RACE reads and lists one entry per CDR3 protein. This sample has 400,000 or so distinct CDR3 sequences; about 19% occur once, and the top ten carry roughly 8.4%. The sequenced material came from PBMCs or a T cell subset sorted from them (not recorded which). These receptors were taken from an adult woman who had mild COVID-19 (a few samples of this study predate the infection). Cell type and time point are not known.

Only a few counts were recorded for this clonotype. CDR3 sequence (DNA): TGTGCCAGCAGCTTGGGAGACAGGGGGCGCACCGGGGAGCTGTTTTTT. It translates to CASSLGDRGRTGELFF. The rearrangement uses TRBV7-3 and TRBJ2-2, with 10 bases identical to TRBD1. CDR1 and CDR2 (germline): SGHTA, FQGTGA. The CDR3 sequence is 16 residues long. The V segment lost 3 bases and the J segment 4 bases; nucleotides outside the gene matches: 5. Complete variable domain (other parts from reference TRBV7-3 and TRBJ2-2): GAGVSQTPSNKVTEKGKYVELRCDPISGHTALYWYRQSLGQGPEFLIYFQGTGAADDSGLPNDRFFAVRPEGSVSTLKIQRTERGDSAVYLCASSLGDRGRTGELFFGEGSRLTVL.

This clonotype was counted a few times. The CDR3 nucleotides read TGTGCCAGCAGTCCGAGGTTGGGACTAGCGGGAGGGCAGTTCTTC. This gives the protein CASSPRLGLAGGQFF. The chain is built from TRBV27 and TRBJ2-1; TRBD2 aligns across 15 bases. This CDR3 is 15 amino acids long. Per germline, CDR1 MNHEY and CDR2 SMNVEV (reference sequence). J was trimmed by 12 bases and V by 5 bases; bases with no gene match: 8.

This clonotype was observed a handful of times. The V call is TRBV12-3 or TRBV12-4, the J call TRBJ2-3, with 13 positions matching TRBD2. Trimming at V came to 5 bases and at J to 0 bases, leaving 8 bases not matched to a gene. The length of the CDR3 is 18 residues. CDR3 coding DNA: TGTGCCAGCAGTCCGGGACCGGGACTAGCGGGGAGCACAGATACGCAGTATTTT. This gives the protein CASSPGPGLAGSTDTQYF.

This chain joins TRBV6-5 and TRBJ1-2, with 7 positions matching TRBD1. This CDR3 is 14 amino acids long. Germline CDR1 MNHEY, CDR2 SVGAGI. Trimming at V came to 3 bases and at J to 4 bases, leaving 5 bases not matched to a gene. The CDR3 region is CASSYSQGGYGYTF. CDR3 DNA: TGTGCCAGCAGTTATTCCCAGGGGGGCTATGGCTACACCTTC.

Many counts were recorded for this clonotype. V and J are TRBV7-9 and TRBJ2-2; a weak D match, TRBD2 (6 bases). Trimming took off 4 bases at V and 4 bases at J, with 7 bases between the two ends. The CDR3 has 13 residues. Germline loops: CDR1 SEHNR, CDR2 FQNEAQ (reference sequence). CDR3 sequence: CASSSGGTGELFF. As DNA, the CDR3 is TGTGCCAGCAGCTCCGGGGGCACCGGGGAGCTGTTTTTT.

The chain joins TRBV12-3 or TRBV12-4 to TRBJ1-2, with 8 bases that match TRBD1. This CDR3 spans 13 amino acids. J gave up 3 bases and V 6 bases, and 3 bases lay outside the gene matches. As DNA, the CDR3 is TGTGCCAGCAGCTCGGACAGGGACTATGGCTACACCTTC. Protein sequence: CASSSDRDYGYTF.

The J gene is TRBJ2-1, the V gene TRBV12-3 or TRBV12-4; TRBD2 is a possible D gene (6 bases). The CDR3 sequence is 14 residues long. V lost 0 bases and J 6 bases, leaving 9 bases between the germline ends. In DNA, the CDR3 is TGTGCCAGCAGTTTAGCGCCGGGAGTCAATGAGCAGTTCTTC. This sequence encodes CASSLAPGVNEQFF.

This clonotype was observed a handful of times. This chain uses TRBV11-1 with TRBJ2-7, with a tentative D call TRBD1 (6 bases). The V end was cut by 5 bases, the J end by 1 base, with 18 bases between. Germline CDR1 is SGHAT and CDR2 is FQDESV (reference sequence). The CDR3 totals 16 residues. The CDR3 DNA follows: TGTGCCAGCAGCCCCACAGGGACGGGCCTTTCCTACGAGCAGTACTTC. It translates to CASSPTGTGLSYEQYF.

This clonotype occurred a few times. J is TRBJ2-7 and V is TRBV20-1; D gene uncertain. Trimming took 1 base from V and 2 from J, leaving 6 bases between them. The V gene's germline CDR1 is DFQATT and CDR2 SNEGSKA (reference sequence). CDR3 length equals 12 residues. CDR3 DNA: TGCAGTGCTAGAGCGCAGGCCTACGAGCAGTACTTC. Its protein product is CSARAQAYEQYF.

This clonotype was detected a few times. The chain recombines TRBV7-3 with TRBJ2-3; no clear D. Germline V CDR1 and CDR2: SGHTA, FQGTGA. V lost 5 bases to trimming and J lost 0 bases, with 6 bases between them. The CDR3 spans 13 residues. CDR3 nucleotides: TGTGCCAGCAGCGCTATCAGCACAGATACGCAGTATTTT. Its protein product is CASSAISTDTQYF.

This clonotype was seen more than once but under ten times. The V call is TRBV7-2, the J call TRBJ2-7, with D possibly TRBD2 on 5 matching bases. CDR1 is SGHTA and CDR2 is FQGNSA in the germline V gene. Trimming left V 5 bases short and J 6 bases short, with 14 bases between. CDR3 length equals 13 residues. The CDR3 loop is CASSGSLRPEQYF. The CDR3 DNA is TGTGCCAGCAGCGGGAGTCTCCGGCCCGAGCAGTACTTC.

The rearrangement joins TRBV7-2 to TRBJ1-1, with 8 bases identical to TRBD1. CDR1 and CDR2 from the germline V gene are SGHTA and FQGNSA. The V gene end was trimmed by 5 bases and the J gene end by 4 bases; junction bases not matched to a gene: 9. CDR3 size: 15 residues. CDR3 region: CASSVSGGASTEAFF. The CDR3 bases are TGTGCCAGCAGCGTCTCAGGGGGCGCATCCACTGAAGCTTTCTTT.

The chain employs TRBV6-1 and TRBJ2-7; D remains unclear. Germline V gene lookup returns CDR1 MNHNS and CDR2 SASEGT. The CDR3 extends over 12 amino acids. Between the trimmed V and J ends, which lost 3 bases and 1 base, there was a span of 4 bases. The chain's CDR3 is CASSDYSYEQYF. CDR3 nucleotide sequence: TGTGCCAGCAGTGACTATTCCTACGAGCAGTACTTC.

This clonotype was recorded many times. The V and J genes are TRBV7-3 and TRBJ2-1; 9 positions match TRBD2. This CDR3 region has 15 residues. The germline CDR1 and CDR2 sequences are SGHTA and FQGTGA. Trimming took 6 bases from V and 4 from J; bases not matched to a gene: 7. As DNA, the CDR3 is TGTGCCAGCAGTTTGAGCGGGAGGCTTTACAATGAGCAGTTCTTC. This encodes CASSLSGRLYNEQFF.

This clonotype was counted only a few times. The genes are TRBV30 and TRBJ2-3; D uncertain. There are 13 residues in the CDR3. The V gene lost 3 bases and the J gene lost 5 bases, with 12 bases spanning the gap. Germline V gene data show CDR1 as GTSNPN and CDR2 as SVGIG (reference sequence). CDR3 DNA sequence: TGTGCCTGGAGCACCCTCACGGGAGATACGCAGTATTTT. As protein: CAWSTLTGDTQYF.

The chain carries TRBV4-3 and TRBJ1-3; D call uncertain. With 5 bases removed from V and 0 bases from J, the gap between germline ends came to 11 bases. This CDR3 comprises 15 residues. Germline V gene data show CDR1 as LGHNA and CDR2 as YSLEER. CDR3 nucleotides: TGCGCCAGCAGCACTCATCTTAGCTCTGGAAACACCATATATTTT. Translation: CASSTHLSSGNTIYF.

This sequence joins TRBV4-3 and TRBJ2-3; TRBD1 is a possible D gene (6 bases). Germline V gives CDR1 LGHNA, CDR2 YSLEER. The V gene lost 1 base and the J gene lost 1 base, with 15 bases spanning the gap. This CDR3 contains 17 residues. The CDR3 nucleotides are TGCGCCAGCAGCCAAGGGGACACCTGGGTGGGCACAGATACGCAGTATTTT. The encoded protein is CASSQGDTWVGTDTQYF.

This clonotype was seen only a few times. The chain carries TRBV20-1 and TRBJ2-2; tentative D call: TRBD2 (7 bases). The CDR3 runs to 15 residues. Trimming shortened V by 0 bases and J by 1 base, and 9 bases separated the two germline ends. In germline, CDR1 is DFQATT, CDR2 SNEGSKA (reference sequence). The CDR3 protein is CSARDRGGNTGELFF. CDR3 nucleotide sequence: TGCAGTGCTAGAGATAGGGGGGGGAACACCGGGGAGCTGTTTTTT.

This chain connects TRBV24-1 to TRBJ2-5; D perhaps matches TRBD2 (5 bases). Germline-derived CDR1 and CDR2 are KGHDR and SFDVKD. Deletions cut 5 bases from V and 2 bases from J, with 17 bases between. CDR3 length equals 16 residues. The CDR3, as DNA: TGTGCCACCAGTGGAGGGTACCTTATGGGGCAAGAGACCCAGTACTTC. Protein: CATSGGYLMGQETQYF.

The rearrangement uses TRBV29-1 and TRBJ1-2, with D maybe TRBD1 (6 bases). Between the trimmed V and J ends, which lost 3 bases and 5 bases, there was a span of 10 bases. This CDR3 comprises 12 residues. CDR1 and CDR2 from the germline V gene are SQVTM and ANQGSEA. CDR3 region: CSVDEGVYGYTF. As DNA, the CDR3 is TGCAGCGTTGACGAGGGGGTTTATGGCTACACCTTC.

Ten or more counts support this clonotype. This chain links TRBV5-5 with TRBJ2-7; no firm D call. The CDR3 consists of 13 residues. In germline, CDR1 is SGHKS, CDR2 YYEKEE (reference sequence). The V end was cut by 4 bases, the J end by 6 bases, with 14 bases between. The CDR3 is CASSVSRRGEQYF. As DNA, the CDR3 is TGTGCCAGCAGCGTGAGTCGGCGCGGCGAGCAGTACTTC.

The rearrangement links TRBV27 to TRBJ1-6; 8 nucleotides match TRBD1. The CDR3 runs to 13 residues. In germline, CDR1 is MNHEY, CDR2 SMNVEV (reference sequence). V gave up 5 bases and J gave up 8 bases; unmatched junction bases: 2. CDR3 coding DNA: TGTGCCAGCAGTGTCAGGGGGCATTCACCCCTCCACTTT. This translates into CASSVRGHSPLHF.